The 8 T cell receptor beta chains below come from one sample, sequenced in a study of blood T cell repertoires in COVID-19. Sequenced by immunoSEQ multiplex PCR; TCRdb stores in-frame clones only, minus some. The sample has some 68,000 clones; roughly 91% are singletons. The material sequenced was peripheral blood. All receptors come from a man aged 35 to 55 with COVID-19, enrolled during active disease.

The chain has TRBV30 and TRBJ2-1, with 9 positions matching TRBD2. Germline CDR1 GTSNPN, CDR2 SVGIG (reference sequence). V was clipped by 7 bases and J by 6 bases; unmatched bases: 16. This CDR3 contains 16 residues. The CDR3, as DNA: TGTGCCTTATCCCCACGGGGCCTACTAGCGGGCAATGAGCAGTTCTTC. Amino acids: CALSPRGLLAGNEQFF.

This chain connects TRBV28 to TRBJ1-5; 7 nucleotides line up with TRBD1. CDR1 is MDHEN, CDR2 SYDVKM, per germline. The CDR3 extends over 12 amino acids. The V segment lost 8 bases and the J segment 5 bases; nucleotides outside the gene matches: 3. Here the CDR3 reads CASLTGYQPQHF. The CDR3 DNA is TGTGCCAGCCTGACAGGGTATCAGCCCCAGCATTTT.

The V call is TRBV28, the J call TRBJ2-3; 11 nucleotides align to TRBD1. The germline CDR1 and CDR2 sequences are MDHEN and SYDVKM. V lost 3 bases, J lost 6 bases, and 5 bases stayed unmatched. The CDR3 spans 15 residues. This chain's CDR3 is CASSFGQGARDTQYF. CDR3 in DNA: TGTGCCAGCAGTTTCGGACAGGGGGCGAGGGATACGCAGTATTTT.

This chain joins TRBV28 and TRBJ1-1; tentative D call: TRBD1 (6 bases). Germline loops: CDR1 MDHEN, CDR2 SYDVKM. The V end was cut by 6 bases, the J end by 2 bases, with 13 bases between. CDR3 length equals 14 residues. The CDR3 is CASRTPGQNTEAFF. The CDR3 region has the DNA TGTGCCAGCAGAACCCCGGGACAAAACACTGAAGCTTTCTTT. Using reference TRBV28 and TRBJ1-1 for the parts outside the CDR3, the full variable domain is DVKVTQSSRYLVKRTGEKVFLECVQDMDHENMFWYRQDPGLGLRLIYFSYDVKMKEKGDIPEGYSVSREKKERFSLILESASTNQTSMYLCASRTPGQNTEAFFGQGTRLTVV.

The J gene is TRBJ2-7, the V gene TRBV9, with a tentative D call TRBD1 (6 bases). Germline CDR1 is SGDLS and CDR2 is YYNGEE. The CDR3 length is 14 residues. Trimming left V 0 bases short and J 3 bases short, with 10 bases between. CDR3 sequence: CASSVGDNNYEQYF. In nucleotides, the CDR3 is TGTGCCAGCAGCGTAGGGGACAACAACTACGAGCAGTACTTC.

The chain links TRBV19 to TRBJ2-2; 10 positions agree with TRBD1. The V gene's germline CDR1 is LNHDA and CDR2 SQIVND (reference sequence). V lost 6 bases and J lost 7; bases outside the gene matches: 5. The CDR3 has 14 amino acids. CDR3 nucleotide sequence: TGTGCCAGTAGGGGGACAGGGGTAAACGGGGAGCTGTTTTTT. Amino acid sequence: CASRGTGVNGELFF.

This clone was counted a single time. The chain combines TRBV25-1 with TRBJ2-3; 10 nucleotides agree with TRBD1. With V trimmed by 7 bases and J by 4 bases, 8 bases remained unmatched. From germline, CDR1 is MGHDK and CDR2 SYGVNS. The CDR3 contains 15 residues. The CDR3, as DNA: TGTGCCAGCACCAGGGGGACAGGGGCTGCAGATACGCAGTATTTT. Translated, it gives CASTRGTGAADTQYF. Supplemented by reference TRBV25-1 and TRBJ2-3, the full variable domain reads EADIYQTPRYLVIGTGKKITLECSQTMGHDKMYWYQQDPGMELHLIHYSYGVNSTEKGDLSSESTVSRIRTEHFPLTLESARPSHTSQYLCASTRGTGAADTQYFGPGTRLTVL.

The chain recombines TRBV7-6 with TRBJ2-5; 10 bases align to TRBD1. CDR1 and CDR2 (germline): SGHVS, FNYEAQ. The CDR3 loop spans 17 amino acids. V shed 5 bases and J 4 bases; nucleotides not matched to a gene: 13. DNA for the CDR3: TGTGCCAGCAGCGTTAGCCGGGACAGGGGACGGGGAGAGACCCAGTACTTC. Amino acids: CASSVSRDRGRGETQYF.